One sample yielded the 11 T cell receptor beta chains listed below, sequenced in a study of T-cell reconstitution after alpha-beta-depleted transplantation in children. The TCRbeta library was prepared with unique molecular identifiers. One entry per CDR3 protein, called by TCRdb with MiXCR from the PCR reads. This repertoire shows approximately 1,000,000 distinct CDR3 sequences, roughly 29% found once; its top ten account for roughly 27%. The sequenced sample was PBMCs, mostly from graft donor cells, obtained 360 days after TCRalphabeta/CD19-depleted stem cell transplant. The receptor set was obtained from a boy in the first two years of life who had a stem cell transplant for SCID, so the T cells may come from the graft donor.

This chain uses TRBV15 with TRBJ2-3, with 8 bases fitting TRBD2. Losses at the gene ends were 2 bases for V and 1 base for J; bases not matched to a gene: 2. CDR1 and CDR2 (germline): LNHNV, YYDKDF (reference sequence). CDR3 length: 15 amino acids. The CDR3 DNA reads TGTGCCACCAGCAGACCGGGACTAGGCACAGATACGCAGTATTTT. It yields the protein CATSRPGLGTDTQYF.

CDR3 in amino acids: CASSKNRGLTYNEQFF. The CDR3 bases are TGTGCCAGCAGTAAGAACAGGGGGCTGACCTACAATGAGCAGTTCTTC. The V gene is TRBV25-1, the J gene TRBJ2-1, with 9 bases matching TRBD1. Germline-derived CDR1 and CDR2 are MGHDK and SYGVNS. This CDR3 is built from 16 residues. The J segment lost 2 bases and the V segment lost 5 bases, leaving 7 bases of the junction unmatched.

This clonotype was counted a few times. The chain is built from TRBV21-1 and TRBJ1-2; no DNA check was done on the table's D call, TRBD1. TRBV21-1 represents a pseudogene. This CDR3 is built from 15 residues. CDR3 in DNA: TGTGCCAGCAGCCCTGACAGGGACCCTAACTATGGCTACACCTTC. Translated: CASSPDRDPNYGYTF.

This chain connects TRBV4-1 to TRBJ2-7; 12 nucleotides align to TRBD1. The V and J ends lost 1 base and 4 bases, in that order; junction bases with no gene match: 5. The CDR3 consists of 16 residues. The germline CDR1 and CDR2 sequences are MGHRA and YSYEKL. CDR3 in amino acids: CASSQAGTGGWYEQYF. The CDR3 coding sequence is TGCGCCAGCAGCCAAGCTGGGACAGGGGGCTGGTACGAGCAGTACTTC.

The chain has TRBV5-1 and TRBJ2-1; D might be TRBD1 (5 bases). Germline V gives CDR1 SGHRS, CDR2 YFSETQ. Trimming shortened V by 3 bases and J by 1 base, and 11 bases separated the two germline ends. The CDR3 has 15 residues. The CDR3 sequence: CASSWGAGSYNEQFF. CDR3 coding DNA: TGCGCCAGCAGCTGGGGCGCAGGGTCCTACAATGAGCAGTTCTTC.

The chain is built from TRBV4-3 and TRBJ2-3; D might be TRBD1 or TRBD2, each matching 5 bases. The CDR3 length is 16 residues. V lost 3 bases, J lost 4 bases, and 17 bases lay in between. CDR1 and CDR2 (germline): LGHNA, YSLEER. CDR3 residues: CASSHSGRAGADTQYF. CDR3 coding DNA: TGCGCCAGCAGCCATTCGGGACGGGCGGGTGCAGATACGCAGTATTTT.

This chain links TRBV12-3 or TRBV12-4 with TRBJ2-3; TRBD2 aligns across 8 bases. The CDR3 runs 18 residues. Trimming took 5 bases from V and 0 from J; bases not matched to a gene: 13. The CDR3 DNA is TGTGCCAGCAGTCCTCTGGCGGGGGGTCCGACTAGCACAGATACGCAGTATTTT. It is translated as CASSPLAGGPTSTDTQYF.

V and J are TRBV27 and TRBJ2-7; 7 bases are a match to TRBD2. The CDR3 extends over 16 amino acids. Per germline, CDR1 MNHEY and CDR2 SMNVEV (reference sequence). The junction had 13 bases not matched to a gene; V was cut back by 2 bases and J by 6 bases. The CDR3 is CASSLHGGRTLSEQYF. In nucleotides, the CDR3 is TGTGCCAGCAGTTTACACGGGGGGAGGACTCTGAGCGAGCAGTACTTC.

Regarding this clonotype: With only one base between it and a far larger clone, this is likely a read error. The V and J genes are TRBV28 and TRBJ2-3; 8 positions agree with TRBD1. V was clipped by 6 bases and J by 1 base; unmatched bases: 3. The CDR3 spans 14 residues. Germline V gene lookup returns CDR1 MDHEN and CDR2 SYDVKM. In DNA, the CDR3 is TGTGCCAGCAGACCGGGACAGGGCACAGATACGCAGTATTTT. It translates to CASRPGQGTDTQYF.

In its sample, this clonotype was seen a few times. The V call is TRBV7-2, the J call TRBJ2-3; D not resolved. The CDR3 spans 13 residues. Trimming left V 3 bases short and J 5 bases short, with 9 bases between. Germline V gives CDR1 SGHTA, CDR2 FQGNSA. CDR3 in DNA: TGTGCCAGCAGCTTTCGGGCTGTAGATACGCAGTATTTT. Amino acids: CASSFRAVDTQYF.

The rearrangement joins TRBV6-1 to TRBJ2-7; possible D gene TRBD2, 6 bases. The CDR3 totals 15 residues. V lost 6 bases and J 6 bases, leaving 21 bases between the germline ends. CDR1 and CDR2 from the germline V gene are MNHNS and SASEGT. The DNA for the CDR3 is TGTGCCAGCAGCCACGCCGAGGAGGGTTCGGGCGAGCAGTACTTC. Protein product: CASSHAEEGSGEQYF.